This record looks at one T cell receptor (beta chain) sequence and its context. The record originates from a study of technical replicates of blood from a few donors. Assay: immunoSEQ multiplex PCR; the TCRdb copy retains only in-frame clones and omits some. The data contain tens of thousands of clones, roughly 90% of them singletons. V was shortened by 6 bases and J by 6 bases, with 12 bases between the two germline ends. The CDR3 is 14 amino acids. Germline V gives CDR1 SGHDN, CDR2 FVKESK. The TCR originated in a human donor in good health. Some clones in this sample may be carry-over from other donors' samples. The rearrangement joins TRBV14 to TRBJ1-6, with D possibly being TRBD1 (6 bases). The sample comprised PBMCs. The CDR3 region has the DNA TGTGCCAGCAGTCAGGGGTATTCTAATTCACCCCTCCACTTT. It translates to CASSQGYSNSPLHF. Full variable domain (rest looked up from reference TRBV14 and TRBJ1-6): EAGVTQFPSHSVIEKGQTVTLRCDPISGHDNLYWYRRVMGKEIKFLLHFVKESKQDESGMPNNRFLAERTGGTYSTLKVQPAELEDSGVYFCASSQGYSNSPLHFGNGTRLTVT.